The sequence of this T cell receptor (beta chain) was determined in a study of blood T cells in healthy people across ages. The CDR3 is made up of 14 amino acids. For the second PCR, which ran for about 7 to 11 cycles, a sample-barcoded 5' primer and a J-beta primer mix were used. Each sample provided no less than 2.5 million CDR3-containing paired-end reads. One entry per CDR3 protein, called by TCRdb with MiXCR from the 5' RACE reads. Found here are 650,000 to 1,000,000 distinct CDR3 sequences, approximately 35% of them singletons; the top ten hold over 10%. Study-wide results and limits: Higher diversity, along with more naive CD4+ cells, distinguished long-lived donors from aged donors.

Donors gave around 10 milliliters of peripheral blood apiece. Extracted total RNA amounted to at least 5.5 micrograms for each sample. This clonotype was counted a single time. Its antigen is undetermined. A read error may explain this, as a much larger clone is one base away. The sequence was obtained from a man younger than 35 in good health. The genes are TRBV12-3 or TRBV12-4 and TRBJ2-5; 11 bases map to TRBD2. The sequencing sample was made of blood. Here the CDR3 reads CANSMTSGEETQYF. The DNA for the CDR3 is TGTGCCAACAGTATGACTAGCGGGGAAGAGACCCAGTACTTC.